This TCR beta chain was observed in a study of shared clonotypes between healthy human individuals. Study summary: Per donor, CD8 memory used one plate, CD8 naive used two, CD4 memory used three and CD4 naive used three. Regarding the study as a whole: The donor pool, a small one, limited the genetic and exposure-history diversity represented. Four donors shared approximately 5% of their naive CD4 clonotypes. Non-shared clonotypes were found to have lower generation probabilities than the clonotypes that were shared by all four of the sorted-subset donors.

The method was immunoSEQ multiplex PCR; TCRdb's version includes in-frame clones alone and lacks a portion of them. This sample has roughly 1,500,000 clones, with about 98% found just once. Germline loops: CDR1 MDHEN, CDR2 SYDVKM. CDR3 length: 14 amino acids. V was pared by 5 bases and J by 8 bases, with 11 bases of the junction left unmatched. On this clone itself: Its matching antigen is unknown.

The rearrangement links TRBV28 to TRBJ1-2; 7 bases are a match to TRBD1. The sample consisted of naive CD4+ T cells sorted from blood. Subset: CD45RA+ positively selected. The receptor was isolated from a man younger than 40 in good health. The CDR3 DNA reads as TGTGCCAGCAGTCCCCATGACAGGGTGCGGGGCTACACCTTC. Its protein product is CASSPHDRVRGYTF.